This section outlines one TCR beta chain sequence together with its context. Its antigen is unknown. These data originate in a study of CD8 T cells in Susac syndrome. Study-wide results and limits: The CD4+ T cell repertoire of patients with Susac syndrome showed no detectable clonal expansion.

Random hexamers were used to reverse transcribe the RNA input (about 0.5 to 1 ug). TCRdb recomputed calls from the immunoSEQ multiplex PCR reads with MiXCR, one row per CDR3 protein. The profile shows a few hundred thousand distinct CDR3 sequences, around 93% of them singletons. The V end lost 0 bases, the J end lost 4 bases, and 18 bases lay between the germline ends. Germline V lookup: CDR1 GTSNPN, CDR2 SVGIG (reference sequence). The CDR3 totals 16 residues. This chain connects TRBV30 to TRBJ1-2; D remains ambiguous. This clonotype originated in a human donor with Susac syndrome. Sequencing was done on a sample of CD4+ T cells from PBMCs. The CDR3 DNA reads TGTGCCTGGAGTGTAAACAGCCCCAGTGGGCTCTATGGCTACACCTTC. Translated: CAWSVNSPSGLYGYTF.